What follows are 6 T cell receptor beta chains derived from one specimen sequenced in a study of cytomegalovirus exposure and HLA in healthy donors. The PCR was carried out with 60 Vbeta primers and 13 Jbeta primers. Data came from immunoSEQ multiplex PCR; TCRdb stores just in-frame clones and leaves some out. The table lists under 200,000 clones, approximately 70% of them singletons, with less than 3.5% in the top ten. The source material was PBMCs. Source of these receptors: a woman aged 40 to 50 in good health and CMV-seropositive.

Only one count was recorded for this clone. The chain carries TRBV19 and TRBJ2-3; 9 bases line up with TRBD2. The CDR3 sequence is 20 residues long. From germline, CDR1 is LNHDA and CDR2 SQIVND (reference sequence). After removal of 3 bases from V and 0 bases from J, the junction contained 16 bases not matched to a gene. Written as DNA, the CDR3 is TGTGCCAGTAGTATGGGTTTTAGCGGGGGAATTGGAACTAGCACAGATACGCAGTATTTT. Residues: CASSMGFSGGIGTSTDTQYF.

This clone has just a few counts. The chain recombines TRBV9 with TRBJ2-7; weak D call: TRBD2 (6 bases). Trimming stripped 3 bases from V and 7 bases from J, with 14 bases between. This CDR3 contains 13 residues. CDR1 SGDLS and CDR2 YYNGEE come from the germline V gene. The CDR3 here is CASSERWGEEQYF. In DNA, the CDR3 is TGTGCCAGCAGCGAAAGGTGGGGGGAGGAGCAGTACTTC.

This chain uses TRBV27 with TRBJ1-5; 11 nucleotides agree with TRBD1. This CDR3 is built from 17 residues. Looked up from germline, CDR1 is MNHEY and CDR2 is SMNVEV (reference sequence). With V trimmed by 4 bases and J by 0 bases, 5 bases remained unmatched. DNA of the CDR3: TGTGCCAGCAGTTCCGGGACAGGGGGGGATAGCAATCAGCCCCAGCATTTT. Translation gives CASSSGTGGDSNQPQHF.

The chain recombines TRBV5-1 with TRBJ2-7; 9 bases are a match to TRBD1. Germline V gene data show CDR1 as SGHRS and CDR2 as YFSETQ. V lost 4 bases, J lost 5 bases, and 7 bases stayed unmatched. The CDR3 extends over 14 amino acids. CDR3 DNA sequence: TGCGCCAGCAGCCCCCGGGACAGGGACAACGAGCAGTACTTC. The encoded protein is CASSPRDRDNEQYF.

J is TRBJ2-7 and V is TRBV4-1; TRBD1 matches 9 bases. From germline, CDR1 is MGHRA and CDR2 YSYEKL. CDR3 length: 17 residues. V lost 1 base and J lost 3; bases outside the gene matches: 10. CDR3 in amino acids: CASSQGGLGQGFYEQYF. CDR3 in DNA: TGCGCCAGCAGCCAAGGGGGTTTGGGACAGGGATTCTACGAGCAGTACTTC.

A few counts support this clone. CDR3 amino acids: CASSEARNEKLFF. The CDR3 bases are TGTGCCAGCAGTGAAGCCCGTAATGAAAAACTGTTTTTT. The genes are TRBV2 and TRBJ1-4; D remains unclear. Deletions cut 0 bases from V and 4 bases from J, with 3 bases between. Germline V CDR1 and CDR2: SNHLY, FYNNEI. This CDR3 region has 13 residues.